This TCR beta chain was captured by sequencing in a study of glioma-infiltrating T cells after dendritic cell vaccination. The overall study: Autologous tumor lysate-pulsed dendritic cell vaccination was given between the early 2000s and the early 2010s. Autologous tumor lysate was loaded overnight onto monocyte-derived dendritic cells grown 7 to 8 days with IL-4 and GM-CSF.

Primers: 60 V beta forward and 13 J beta reverse. The method was immunoSEQ multiplex PCR; TCRdb's version includes in-frame clones alone and lacks a portion of them. The sample contains roughly 41,000 clones, almost 85% of which appear only once. CDR3 length: 18 amino acids. The V gene end was trimmed by 0 bases and the J gene end by 3 bases; junction bases not matched to a gene: 12. CDR1 is LGHNA, CDR2 YNFKEQ, per germline. Source: blood, taken before dendritic cell vaccination. The chain is built from TRBV4-2 and TRBJ2-7; the match to TRBD2 covers 9 bases. This clonotype was obtained from a human donor with glioblastoma. The CDR3 is CASSQELTGRGGNYEQYF. DNA of the CDR3: TGTGCCAGCAGCCAAGAACTGACAGGGCGGGGGGGGAACTACGAGCAGTACTTC.